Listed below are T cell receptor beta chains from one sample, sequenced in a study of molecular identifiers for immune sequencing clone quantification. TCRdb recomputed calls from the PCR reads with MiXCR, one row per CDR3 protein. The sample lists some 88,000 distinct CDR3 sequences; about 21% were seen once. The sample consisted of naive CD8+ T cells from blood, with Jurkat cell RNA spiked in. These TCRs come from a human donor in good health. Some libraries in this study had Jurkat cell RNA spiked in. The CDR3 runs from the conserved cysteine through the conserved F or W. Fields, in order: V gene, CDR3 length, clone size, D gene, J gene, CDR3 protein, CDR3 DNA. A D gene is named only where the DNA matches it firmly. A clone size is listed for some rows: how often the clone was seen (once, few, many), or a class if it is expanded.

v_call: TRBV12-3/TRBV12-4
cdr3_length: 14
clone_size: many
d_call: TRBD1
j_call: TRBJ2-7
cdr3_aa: CASNTGTGSDEQYF
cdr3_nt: TGTGCCAGCAATACCGGGACAGGGTCGGACGAGCAGTACTTC

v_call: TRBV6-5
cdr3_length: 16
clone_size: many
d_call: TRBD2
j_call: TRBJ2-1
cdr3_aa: CASSYGVRGVNNEQFF
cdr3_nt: TGTGCCAGCAGTTACGGTGTGCGGGGGGTAAACAATGAGCAGTTCTTC

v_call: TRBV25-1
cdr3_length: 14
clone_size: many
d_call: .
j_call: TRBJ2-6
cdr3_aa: CASRSSSGANVLTF
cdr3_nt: TGTGCCAGCAGGAGTAGCTCTGGGGCCAACGTCCTGACTTTC

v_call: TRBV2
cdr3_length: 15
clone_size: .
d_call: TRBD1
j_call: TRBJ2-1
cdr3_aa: CASSESAGGYNEQFF
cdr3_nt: TGTGCCAGCAGTGAATCGGCAGGGGGTTACAATGAGCAGTTCTTC

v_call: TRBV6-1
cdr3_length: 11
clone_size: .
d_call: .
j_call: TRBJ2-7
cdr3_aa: CASSELGEQYF
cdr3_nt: TGTGCCAGCAGTGAACTCGGCGAGCAGTACTTC

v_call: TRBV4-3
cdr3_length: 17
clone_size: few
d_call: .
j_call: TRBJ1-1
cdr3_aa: CASSQDRGSQMNTEAFF
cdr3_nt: TGCGCCAGCAGCCAAGATCGCGGGTCCCAAATGAACACTGAAGCTTTCTTT

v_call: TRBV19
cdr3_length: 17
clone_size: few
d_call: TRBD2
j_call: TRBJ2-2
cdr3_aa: CASSVSTSGGPSGELFF
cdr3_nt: TGTGCCAGTAGTGTCTCGACTAGCGGGGGGCCCTCCGGGGAGCTGTTTTTT

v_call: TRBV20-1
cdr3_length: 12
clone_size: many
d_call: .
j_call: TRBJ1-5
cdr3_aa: CSAVDGNQPQHF
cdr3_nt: TGCAGTGCTGTGGACGGAAATCAGCCCCAGCATTTT

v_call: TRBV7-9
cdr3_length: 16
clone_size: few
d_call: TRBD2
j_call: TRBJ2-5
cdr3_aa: CASSSRLAGGLETQYF
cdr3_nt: TGTGCCAGCAGCTCGAGACTAGCGGGAGGGCTTGAGACCCAGTACTTC

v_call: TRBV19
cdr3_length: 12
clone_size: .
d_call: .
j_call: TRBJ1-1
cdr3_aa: CATRQGNTEAFF
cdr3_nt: TGTGCCACCCGGCAGGGGAACACTGAAGCTTTCTTT

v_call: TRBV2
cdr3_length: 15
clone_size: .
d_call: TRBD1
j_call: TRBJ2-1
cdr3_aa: CASSPGQGLVNEQFF
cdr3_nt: TGTGCCAGCAGTCCGGGACAGGGGCTTGTCAATGAGCAGTTCTTC

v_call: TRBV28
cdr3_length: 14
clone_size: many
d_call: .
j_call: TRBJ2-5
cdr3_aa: CASSLLRSEETQYF
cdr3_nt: TGTGCCAGCAGTTTGCTCAGGTCCGAAGAGACCCAGTACTTC

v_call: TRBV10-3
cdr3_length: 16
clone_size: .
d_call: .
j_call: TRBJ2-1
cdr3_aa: CASQSMNLREYNEQFF
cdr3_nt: TGTGCCTCGCAAAGCATGAACCTCCGGGAATACAATGAGCAGTTCTTC

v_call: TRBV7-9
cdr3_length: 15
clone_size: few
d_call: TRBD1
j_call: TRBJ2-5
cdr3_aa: CASSSTGGILETQYF
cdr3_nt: TGTGCCAGCAGCTCCACAGGGGGGATTTTAGAGACCCAGTACTTC

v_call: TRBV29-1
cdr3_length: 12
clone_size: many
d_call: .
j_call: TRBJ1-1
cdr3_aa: CSVRSMNTEAFF
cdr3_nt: TGCAGCGTACGGTCGATGAACACTGAAGCTTTCTTT

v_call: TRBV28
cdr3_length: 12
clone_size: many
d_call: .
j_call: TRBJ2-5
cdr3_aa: CASSSNVETQYF
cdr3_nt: TGTGCCAGCAGTTCTAATGTAGAGACCCAGTACTTC

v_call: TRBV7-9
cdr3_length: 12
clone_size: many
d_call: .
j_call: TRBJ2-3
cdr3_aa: CASSLRTDTQYF
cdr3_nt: TGTGCCAGCAGCCTCCGGACAGATACGCAGTATTTT

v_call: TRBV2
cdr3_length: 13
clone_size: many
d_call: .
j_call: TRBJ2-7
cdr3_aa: CASGGPSSYEQYF
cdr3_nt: TGTGCCTCAGGGGGGCCGAGCTCCTACGAGCAGTACTTC